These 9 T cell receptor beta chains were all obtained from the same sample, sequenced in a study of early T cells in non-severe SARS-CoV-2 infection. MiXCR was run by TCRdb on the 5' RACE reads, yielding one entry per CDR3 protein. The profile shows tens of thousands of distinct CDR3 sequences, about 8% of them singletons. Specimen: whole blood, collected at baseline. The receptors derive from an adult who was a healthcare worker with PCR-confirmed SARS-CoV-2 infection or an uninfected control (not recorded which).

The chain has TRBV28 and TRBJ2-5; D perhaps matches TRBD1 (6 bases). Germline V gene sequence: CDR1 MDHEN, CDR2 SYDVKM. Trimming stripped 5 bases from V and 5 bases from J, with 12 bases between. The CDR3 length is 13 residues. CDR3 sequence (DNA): TGTGCCAGCAGTGACACAGGGTACGAGACCCAGTACTTC. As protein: CASSDTGYETQYF.

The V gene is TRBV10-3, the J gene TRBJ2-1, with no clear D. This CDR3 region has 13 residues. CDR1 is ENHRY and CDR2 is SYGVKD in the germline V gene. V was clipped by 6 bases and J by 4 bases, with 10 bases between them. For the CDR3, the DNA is TGTGCCATCAGGCCCGACACATACAATGAGCAGTTCTTC. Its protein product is CAIRPDTYNEQFF.

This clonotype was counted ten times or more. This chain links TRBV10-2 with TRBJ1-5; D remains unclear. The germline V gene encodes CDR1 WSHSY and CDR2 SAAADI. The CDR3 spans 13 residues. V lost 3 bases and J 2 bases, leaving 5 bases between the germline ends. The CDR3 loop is CASSDRRNQPQHF. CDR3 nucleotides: TGCGCCAGCAGTGACCGCCGCAATCAGCCCCAGCATTTT.

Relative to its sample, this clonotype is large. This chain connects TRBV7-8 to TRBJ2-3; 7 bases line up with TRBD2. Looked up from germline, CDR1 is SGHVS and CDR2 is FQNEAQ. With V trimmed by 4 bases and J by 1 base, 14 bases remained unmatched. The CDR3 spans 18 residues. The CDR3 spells CASSSLLMAGAGTDTQYF. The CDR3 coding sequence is TGTGCCAGCAGCTCACTCCTGATGGCGGGAGCGGGCACAGATACGCAGTATTTT.

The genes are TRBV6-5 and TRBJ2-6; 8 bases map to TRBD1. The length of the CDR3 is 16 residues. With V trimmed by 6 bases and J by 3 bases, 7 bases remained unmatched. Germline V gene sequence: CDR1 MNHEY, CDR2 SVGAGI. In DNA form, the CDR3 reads TGTGCCAGCAGCCGCAGGGGGCGCGGTGGGGCCAACGTCCTGACTTTC. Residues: CASSRRGRGGANVLTF.

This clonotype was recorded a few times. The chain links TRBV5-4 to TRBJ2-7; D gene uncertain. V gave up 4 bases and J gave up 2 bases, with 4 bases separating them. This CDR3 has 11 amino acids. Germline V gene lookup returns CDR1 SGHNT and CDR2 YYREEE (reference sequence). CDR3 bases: TGTGCCAGCAGCCACGCCTACGAGCAGTACTTC. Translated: CASSHAYEQYF.

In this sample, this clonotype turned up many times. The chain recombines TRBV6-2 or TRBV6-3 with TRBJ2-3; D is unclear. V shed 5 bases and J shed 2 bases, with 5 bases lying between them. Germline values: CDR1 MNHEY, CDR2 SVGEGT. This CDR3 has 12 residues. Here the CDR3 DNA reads TGTGCCAGCAGTCTTAACACAGATACGCAGTATTTT. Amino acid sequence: CASSLNTDTQYF.

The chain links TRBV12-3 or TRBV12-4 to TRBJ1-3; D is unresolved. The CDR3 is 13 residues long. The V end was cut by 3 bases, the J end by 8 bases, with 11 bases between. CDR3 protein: CASSFVGLDTIYF. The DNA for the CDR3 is TGTGCCAGCAGTTTTGTCGGGTTGGACACCATATATTTT.

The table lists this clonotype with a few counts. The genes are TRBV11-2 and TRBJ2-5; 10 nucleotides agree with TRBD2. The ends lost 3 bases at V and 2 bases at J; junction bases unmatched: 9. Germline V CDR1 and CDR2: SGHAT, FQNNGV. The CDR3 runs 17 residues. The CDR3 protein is CASSLKGGLAEQETQYF. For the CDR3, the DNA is TGTGCCAGCAGCTTGAAGGGAGGACTAGCGGAGCAAGAGACCCAGTACTTC. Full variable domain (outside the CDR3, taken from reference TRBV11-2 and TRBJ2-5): EAGVAQSPRYKIIEKRQSVAFWCNPISGHATLYWYQQILGQGPKLLIQFQNNGVVDDSQLPKDRFSAERLKGVDSTLKIQPAKLEDSAVYLCASSLKGGLAEQETQYFGPGTRLLVL.